Only a few counts were recorded for the clone carrying this T cell receptor (beta chain). Its matching antigen is unknown. Researchers made TCR cDNA using 5'RACE template switching, and this step added a universal primer site and UMIs. Each CDR3 protein gets one entry after TCRdb re-called the 5' RACE reads with MiXCR. Found here are 250,000 to 300,000 distinct CDR3 sequences, approximately 5.2% of them singletons; the top ten hold under 3.5%. Germline lookup yields CDR1 SGDLS and CDR2 YYNGEE. Trimming removed 2 bases at V and 3 bases at J, with 9 bases between. CDR3 length equals 13 residues. The record originates from a study of T cells after yellow fever vaccination. Whole-study findings and limits: Any FACS-sorted repertoire could hold abundant clonotypes that contaminate it from the bulk population. Secondary responses were weaker yet peaked faster, day 5 versus 15.

The TCR sequence derives from a man between 18 and 29 years old who received the YFV17D yellow fever vaccine. Sequencing was performed on CD4+ T cells sorted from PBMCs, taken on the day of the yellow fever booster vaccination. The chain carries TRBV9 and TRBJ2-7; D is unresolved. The CDR3 is CASSVGLGYEQYF. The CDR3 nucleotides are TGTGCCAGCAGCGTCGGTTTAGGCTACGAGCAGTACTTC. The whole variable domain, remainder taken from reference TRBV9 and TRBJ2-7, is DSGVTQTPKHLITATGQRVTLRCSPRSGDLSVYWYQQSLDQGLQFLIQYYNGEERAKGNILERFSAQQFPDLHSELNLSSLELGDSALYFCASSVGLGYEQYFGPGTRLTVT.